This T cell receptor (beta chain) was captured by sequencing in a study of blood T cell repertoires in COVID-19 (dated by TCRdb to 2020 to 2022). About the full investigation: Samples from collaborators originated in the United States, Italy and Spain and spanned both the acute and convalescent phases of COVID-19. Subjects who had been exposed to COVID-19, were actively infected with it, or had recovered from it provided the deeply sampled blood TCRbeta repertoires that made up the dataset. The samples were drawn from two sources: the first 160 participants of the ongoing ImmuneRACE study, and 1,200 or so subjects contributed by 6 global collaborators. The sample metadata nearly always contained a de-identified subject ID, COVID-19 status, age in years and sex. A freely available public database, intended as a resource for researchers studying the immune response to SARS-CoV-2, is where the repertoires were released. The material from the prospective study consisted of cDNA or gDNA derived from T cells, B-cell-depleted T cells, or PBMCs. Where available, HLA class I and class II types were taken from metadata supplied by the sample provider and were not determined by assay-based typing. What the study reported, not specific to this receptor: The amount of clinical and demographic metadata varied by source and participant and was provided uncurated.

TCRbeta CDR3 regions were amplified from genomic DNA by means of the immunoSEQ Assay, a bias-controlled multiplex PCR. The paper's data handling went like this. Within the assay, amplification of reference gene primers was used to estimate how many nucleated cells each sample contained. Sequence reads were collapsed and filtered to measure the absolute abundance of every unique TCRbeta CDR3 rearrangement. For each sample, productive Simpson clonality was calculated as the square root of Simpson's diversity index over productive rearrangements. What TCRdb holds here is the immuneACCESS table cut down to in-frame rearrangements. Part of the clones is not present; checked against another copy, under half of the missing clones reflect an unresolved V gene, and the others are unexplained. That table gives V, J and clone size, and the DNA gave D and trimming. Within this sample are about 420,000 clones, with around 90% of them counted one time only. The ten largest clonotypes hold roughly 0.87% of the sample.

In regard to this clone: The antigen this receptor binds is unknown. No qualities accompany the bases; no much larger clone lies one base away.

V loses 0 bases, J loses 3 bases, and the germline ends lie 3 bases apart. CDR1 and CDR2 were assigned from the germline V gene as SGHTA and FQGNSA. The CDR3 spans 12 residues, from the cysteine through the phenylalanine. The sequence is cut down to CDR3 DNA, 36 bases in frame from base 1. One collaborating source in Seattle enrolled patients while the patients were actively infected and followed the patients over time throughout the course of disease. Each collaborating institution followed its own protocols to collect whole blood in K2EDTA tubes. For TCRbeta analysis, collaborators shipped samples as frozen whole blood, isolated PBMCs, or DNA extracted from either of those sample types.

Sequenced: peripheral blood. This sequence originates from a man in his late teens or twenties with COVID-19, enrolled during active disease. The chain couples TRBV7-2 to TRBJ2-7, with the D gene too uncertain to name. The CDR3 is CASSLARYEQYF. The sequenced DNA is TGTGCCAGCAGCTTAGCCCGCTACGAGCAGTACTTC.